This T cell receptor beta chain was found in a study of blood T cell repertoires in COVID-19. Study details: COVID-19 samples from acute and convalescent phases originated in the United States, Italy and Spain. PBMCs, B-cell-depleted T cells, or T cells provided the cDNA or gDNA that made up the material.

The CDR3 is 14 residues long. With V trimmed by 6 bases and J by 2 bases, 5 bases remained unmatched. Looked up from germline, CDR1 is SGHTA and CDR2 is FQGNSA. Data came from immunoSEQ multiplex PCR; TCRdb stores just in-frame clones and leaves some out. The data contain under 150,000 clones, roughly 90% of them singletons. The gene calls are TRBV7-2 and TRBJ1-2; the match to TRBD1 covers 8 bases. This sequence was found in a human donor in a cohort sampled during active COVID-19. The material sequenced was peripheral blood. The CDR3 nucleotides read TGTGCCAGCAGGGGGGCAGGGGGCAACTATGGCTACACCTTC. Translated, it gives CASRGAGGNYGYTF.